The source of this TCR beta chain is a study of T cell repertoires in cytomegalovirus infection. Across the study: As its CMV epitopes, the study selected recently identified HLA-C-restricted and well-studied HLA-B-restricted targets. Broader study findings: There were HLA-C-restricted CMV-specific TCR beta clonotypes dominating the ex vivo response.

TCRdb called the reads again in MiXCR, with one record for every CDR3 protein. The sample yields fewer than 650,000 distinct CDR3 sequences, almost 40% seen once. Trimming took 4 bases from V and 10 from J, leaving 17 bases between them. The germline gives CDR1 SGHAT, CDR2 FQNNGV. This CDR3 contains 14 residues. On this clonotype: Its antigen is still unknown.

This sequence originates from a human donor in good health (CMV status not recorded). Some clones in this sample may be carry-over from other donors' samples. The chain links TRBV11-2 to TRBJ2-1, with D maybe TRBD2 (5 bases). Sample: cultured PBMCs, taken from culture after CMV antigen stimulation. DNA of the CDR3: TGTGCCAGCAGCTCTTCTGCGGGCCCCGGGGAGCAGTTCTTC. Protein sequence: CASSSSAGPGEQFF.